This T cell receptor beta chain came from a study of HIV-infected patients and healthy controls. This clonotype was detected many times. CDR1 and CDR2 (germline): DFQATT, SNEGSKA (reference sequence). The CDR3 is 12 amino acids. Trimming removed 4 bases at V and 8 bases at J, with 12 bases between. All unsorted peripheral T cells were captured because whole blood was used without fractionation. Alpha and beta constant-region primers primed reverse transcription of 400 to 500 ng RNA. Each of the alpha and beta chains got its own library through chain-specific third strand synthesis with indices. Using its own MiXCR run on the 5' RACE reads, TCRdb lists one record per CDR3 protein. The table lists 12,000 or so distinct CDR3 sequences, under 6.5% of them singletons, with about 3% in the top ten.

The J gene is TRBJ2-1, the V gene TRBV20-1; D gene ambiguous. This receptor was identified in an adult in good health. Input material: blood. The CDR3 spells CSAIPSFDEQFF. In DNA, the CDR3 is TGCAGTGCTATACCCAGTTTTGATGAGCAGTTCTTC.